Presented here are 32 T cell receptor beta chains from one specimen sequenced in a study of shared clonotypes between healthy human individuals (dated by TCRdb to 2018 to 2021). The library relied on the immunoSEQ multiplex PCR assay. TCRdb limited this immuneACCESS table to in-frame rearrangements with V and J called. A share of clones is missing; checked studies link under half to unresolved V genes, and the rest is unexplained. In all, the sample holds more than 2 million clones, and around 95% of those were seen once. The ten biggest clones cover roughly 0.13% of the sample. The sample taken for sequencing was naive CD4+ T cells sorted from blood. The cell subset or site label on this specimen signifies: CD45RA+ positively selected. Source of these receptors: a man younger than 35 in good health.

This chain connects TRBV30 to TRBJ1-4; 7 bases align to TRBD1. The CDR3 is made up of 14 amino acids. The V segment lost 1 base and the J segment 10 bases; nucleotides outside the gene matches: 9. Per germline, CDR1 GTSNPN and CDR2 SVGIG (reference sequence). The CDR3 DNA is TGTGCCTGGAGTGAAGAGGGGGCGCGTGGAAAACTGTTTTTT. Encoded protein: CAWSEEGARGKLFF.

The chain has TRBV6-5 and TRBJ1-1; 9 bases map to TRBD1. Germline V gene sequence: CDR1 MNHEY, CDR2 SVGAGI. J gave up 4 bases and V 6 bases, and 9 bases lay outside the gene matches. This CDR3 is built from 15 residues. The CDR3 sequence: CASSPDRGGITEAFF. The CDR3 nucleotides are TGTGCCAGCAGCCCTGACAGGGGGGGCATCACTGAAGCTTTCTTT.

CDR3 sequence (DNA): TGTGCCACCGGAGGGGGGAGGAATAGCACAGATACGCAGTATTTT. It translates to CATGGGRNSTDTQYF. This rearrangement joins TRBV7-9 to TRBJ2-3, with D perhaps given as TRBD1 or TRBD2 (6 bases each). Germline V gene data show CDR1 as SEHNR and CDR2 as FQNEAQ (reference sequence). The V end was cut by 10 bases, the J end by 0 bases, with 17 bases between. This CDR3 is built from 15 residues. Complete variable domain (other parts from reference TRBV7-9 and TRBJ2-3): DTGVSQNPRHKITKRGQNVTFRCDPISEHNRLYWYRQTLGQGPEFLTYFQNEAQLEKSRLLSDRFSAERPKGSFSTLEIQRTEQGDSAMYLCATGGGRNSTDTQYFGPGTRLTVL.

The chain is built from TRBV14 and TRBJ2-2; TRBD2 aligns across 9 bases. Germline-derived CDR1 and CDR2 are SGHDN and FVKESK. V lost 4 bases, J lost 5 bases, and 11 bases stayed unmatched. The CDR3 spans 17 residues. The CDR3 sequence: CASSPIISSGRTGELFF. In DNA, the CDR3 is TGTGCCAGCAGCCCGATTATATCCAGCGGGAGGACCGGGGAGCTGTTTTTT.

The rearrangement uses TRBV19 and TRBJ1-6; 7 bases are a match to TRBD1. J lost 7 bases, V lost 3 bases, and 6 bases had no gene match. Germline V gene data show CDR1 as LNHDA and CDR2 as SQIVND (reference sequence). The CDR3 has 15 amino acids. The CDR3: CASSIGGGRNSPLHF. Here the CDR3 DNA reads TGTGCCAGTAGTATCGGAGGGGGCCGAAATTCACCCCTCCACTTT.

The gene calls are TRBV5-6 and TRBJ2-5; TRBD2 is a possible D gene (6 bases). The V end lost 2 bases, the J end lost 4 bases, and 12 bases lay between the germline ends. The CDR3 contains 14 residues. Germline CDR1 reads SGHDT; CDR2 reads YYEEEE. In nucleotides, the CDR3 is TGTGCCAGCAGCTTACCCGGGAGCATAGAGACCCAGTACTTC. This translates into CASSLPGSIETQYF.

This rearrangement joins TRBV4-2 to TRBJ1-5; unclear D gene. The ends were cut back, 0 bases at V and 0 bases at J, with 12 bases in the middle. The CDR3 contains 17 residues. CDR1 and CDR2 (germline): LGHNA, YNFKEQ. CDR3 coding DNA: TGTGCCAGCAGCCAAGATCTTTTCCGATTTAGCAATCAGCCCCAGCATTTT. Translation: CASSQDLFRFSNQPQHF.

The gene calls are TRBV6-5 and TRBJ2-7; the D is unclear. Between the trimmed V and J ends, which lost 7 bases and 6 bases, there was a span of 16 bases. CDR1 is MNHEY and CDR2 is SVGAGI in the germline V gene. This CDR3 contains 13 residues. CDR3 DNA: TGTGCCAGCAAAGAGGCGGCCTCGGCCGAGCAGTACTTC. Translating it yields CASKEAASAEQYF.

This clone was detected only a few times. Other DNA sequences in the same sample also yield this CDR3. In DNA, the CDR3 is TGCAGTGCTAGTCTAGCAGAGACCCAGTACTTC. Translating it yields CSASLAETQYF. V gene TRBV20-1 combines with J gene TRBJ2-5, with D maybe TRBD2 (5 bases). CDR3 length equals 11 residues. V dropped 3 bases and J dropped 4 bases, with 6 bases sitting between them. In germline, CDR1 is DFQATT, CDR2 SNEGSKA (reference sequence).

V usage is TRBV7-2 and J usage is TRBJ2-7; 7 bases match TRBD2. The CDR3 totals 16 residues. CDR1 is SGHTA, CDR2 FQGNSA, per germline. Trimming took 3 bases from V and 4 from J; bases not matched to a gene: 12. The chain's CDR3 is CASSLGTSVTLYEQYF. The CDR3, as DNA: TGTGCCAGCAGCTTGGGTACTAGCGTGACCCTATACGAGCAGTACTTC.

The genes are TRBV2 and TRBJ2-3, with 8 bases that match TRBD1. CDR3 length equals 17 residues. Trimming at V came to 1 base and at J to 3 bases, leaving 9 bases not matched to a gene. Germline V gene lookup returns CDR1 SNHLY and CDR2 FYNNEI. Here the CDR3 DNA reads TGTGCCAGCAGTGAAGGGGACAGGTCCCCGGAGACAGATACGCAGTATTTT. Translation gives CASSEGDRSPETDTQYF.

The DNA for the CDR3 is TGTGCCAGCAGTGAGAGGATAAATTCACCCCTCCACTTT. It is translated as CASSERINSPLHF. The chain is built from TRBV25-1 and TRBJ1-6, with D unresolved. Trimming left V 3 bases short and J 7 bases short, with 7 bases between. Germline V gene sequence: CDR1 MGHDK, CDR2 SYGVNS. CDR3 length equals 13 residues. Full variable domain (missing parts from reference TRBV25-1 and TRBJ1-6): EADIYQTPRYLVIGTGKKITLECSQTMGHDKMYWYQQDPGMELHLIHYSYGVNSTEKGDLSSESTVSRIRTEHFPLTLESARPSHTSQYLCASSERINSPLHFGNGTRLTVT.

V usage is TRBV14 and J usage is TRBJ2-7; D gene uncertain. This CDR3 has 13 residues. Trimming removed 1 base from V and 4 bases from J, with 8 bases in between. CDR1 is SGHDN, CDR2 FVKESK, per germline. The CDR3 region is CASSQGMDYEQYF. CDR3 DNA: TGTGCCAGCAGCCAAGGTATGGATTACGAGCAGTACTTC. Together with reference TRBV14 and TRBJ2-7, the CDR3 gives the full variable domain: EAGVTQFPSHSVIEKGQTVTLRCDPISGHDNLYWYRRVMGKEIKFLLHFVKESKQDESGMPNNRFLAERTGGTYSTLKVQPAELEDSGVYFCASSQGMDYEQYFGPGTRLTVT.

J is TRBJ2-5 and V is TRBV10-3; 8 nucleotides match TRBD2. Per the germline V gene, CDR1 is ENHRY and CDR2 is SYGVKD. V was clipped by 8 bases and J by 13 bases; unmatched bases: 21. This CDR3 is 15 amino acids long. CDR3 sequence (DNA): TGTGCCATCCGGGGGGAGGGTAGCGGGGCGATGACGCCGTACTTC. This codes for CAIRGEGSGAMTPYF.

The chain combines TRBV30 with TRBJ2-3; TRBD1 agrees at 11 bases. Trimming took 4 bases from V and 3 from J; bases not matched to a gene: 3. CDR1 GTSNPN and CDR2 SVGIG come from the germline V gene (reference sequence). The CDR3 is 14 residues long. The DNA for the CDR3 is TGTGCCTGGAACCGGGACAGGGGGACAGATACGCAGTATTTT. Translation: CAWNRDRGTDTQYF.

V usage is TRBV7-9 and J usage is TRBJ2-7; 9 bases agree with TRBD2. The CDR3 covers 14 residues. Trimming cost V 1 base and J 5 bases; bases outside gene matches: 3. The germline gives CDR1 SEHNR, CDR2 FQNEAQ (reference sequence). The CDR3: CASSLGTSVHEQYF. In DNA, the CDR3 is TGTGCCAGCAGCTTAGGGACTAGCGTCCACGAGCAGTACTTC.

With respect to this clone: This clone may be a read error of a much larger clone one base away. This sample includes further DNA sequences coding for the same CDR3. CDR3 bases: TGTGCCAGCAGCCGAGACAGGAACACTGAAGCTTTCTTT. It specifies CASSRDRNTEAFF. The rearrangement links TRBV7-3 to TRBJ1-1; D possibly corresponds to TRBD1 (5 bases). The germline CDR1 and CDR2 sequences are SGHTA and FQGTGA. Trimming cost V 5 bases and J 1 base, with 8 bases left between them. The CDR3 length is 13 residues.

The rearrangement joins TRBV6-5 to TRBJ2-7; no clear D gene. The ends were cut back, 6 bases at V and 4 bases at J, with 13 bases in the middle. The CDR3 runs to 13 residues. The germline V gene has CDR1 MNHEY and CDR2 SVGAGI. The CDR3 loop reads CASRQADRYEQYF. CDR3 sequence (DNA): TGTGCCAGCAGACAAGCCGACCGATACGAGCAGTACTTC.

The chain uses TRBV27 and TRBJ1-2; TRBD1 matches 11 bases. V was pared by 5 bases and J by 0 bases, with 5 bases of the junction left unmatched. From germline, CDR1 is MNHEY and CDR2 SMNVEV (reference sequence). The length of the CDR3 is 16 residues. The CDR3 bases are TGTGCCAGCAGTAGGACAGGGGGCGCCCCTAACTATGGCTACACCTTC. This gives the protein CASSRTGGAPNYGYTF.

On this clone: Distinct nucleotide sequences in the sample also encode this CDR3. The chain carries TRBV10-3 and TRBJ2-1, with TRBD2 matching over 9 bases. The V segment lost 2 bases and the J segment 7 bases; nucleotides outside the gene matches: 3. The CDR3 covers 14 residues. CDR1 is ENHRY and CDR2 is SYGVKD in the germline V gene. This CDR3 reads CAISEGLAGNEQFF. The CDR3, as DNA: TGTGCCATCAGTGAGGGGCTAGCGGGAAATGAGCAGTTCTTC.

The V call is TRBV5-1, the J call TRBJ2-7, with unresolved D. Germline CDR1 is SGHRS and CDR2 is YFSETQ. The CDR3 totals 14 residues. The V and J ends lost 0 bases and 2 bases respectively, with 9 bases between them. The CDR3 is CASSLEASTYEQYF. CDR3 nucleotides: TGCGCCAGCAGCTTGGAAGCGAGTACCTACGAGCAGTACTTC.

V gene TRBV30 combines with J gene TRBJ1-5; possibly TRBD1 for D (5 bases). The CDR3 runs 12 residues. V lost 7 bases, J lost 9 bases, and 16 bases lay in between. Germline CDR1 GTSNPN, CDR2 SVGIG (reference sequence). The CDR3 here is CAFSLLGGPQHF. The DNA for the CDR3 is TGTGCCTTCAGCCTTTTGGGGGGGCCCCAGCATTTT.

Note on this clone: Given a much more abundant clone one base away, this may be a read error. Other nucleotide sequences in the sample specify the same CDR3. The V and J genes are TRBV29-1 and TRBJ2-5; D uncertain. This CDR3 comprises 11 residues. Trimming left V 4 bases short and J 2 bases short, with 5 bases between. Germline CDR1 reads SQVTM; CDR2 reads ANQGSEA. CDR3 in amino acids: CSVGQQETQYF. The CDR3 DNA is TGCAGCGTTGGGCAGCAAGAGACCCAGTACTTC.

V is TRBV4-1 and J is TRBJ1-5; D gene ambiguous. The germline V and J ends were trimmed by 0 bases and 7 bases, with 13 bases remaining between them. The CDR3 length is 15 residues. Looked up from germline, CDR1 is MGHRA and CDR2 is YSYEKL. For the CDR3, the DNA is TGCGCCAGCAGCCAAGAAGCGGGCGTGAGGCAGCCCCAGCATTTT. This gives the protein CASSQEAGVRQPQHF.

This clone has only one observation. The chain employs TRBV5-1 and TRBJ2-1, with 9 bases aligning to TRBD2. The CDR3 has 17 amino acids. Losses at the gene ends were 0 bases for V and 6 bases for J; bases not matched to a gene: 10. Germline CDR1 reads SGHRS; CDR2 reads YFSETQ. This CDR3 is CASSLASGALAGNEQFF. The CDR3, as DNA: TGCGCCAGCAGCTTGGCTAGCGGGGCCCTCGCCGGCAATGAGCAGTTCTTC. Full variable domain (outside the CDR3, taken from reference TRBV5-1 and TRBJ2-1): KAGVTQTPRYLIKTRGQQVTLSCSPISGHRSVSWYQQTPGQGLQFLFEYFSETQRNKGNFPGRFSGRQFSNSRSEMNVSTLELGDSALYLCASSLASGALAGNEQFFGPGTRLTVL.

This sequence joins TRBV21-1 and TRBJ2-7; TRBD1, the table's D call, was not compared with the DNA. TRBV21-1 is termed a pseudogene. This CDR3 spans 13 amino acids. The CDR3 loop reads CASSKDIPYEQYF. For the CDR3, the DNA is TGTGCCAGCAGCAAGGACATCCCCTACGAGCAGTACTTC.

The chain combines TRBV5-1 with TRBJ1-4; no definite D call. Germline lookup yields CDR1 SGHRS and CDR2 YFSETQ. The V gene lost 4 bases and the J gene lost 7 bases, with 11 bases spanning the gap. This CDR3 comprises 13 residues. The CDR3: CASSTDFSEKLFF. The CDR3 DNA is TGCGCCAGCAGCACCGACTTTTCTGAAAAACTGTTTTTT.

The rearrangement links TRBV28 to TRBJ1-2; a possible D gene is TRBD1 (5 bases). Per the germline V gene, CDR1 is MDHEN and CDR2 is SYDVKM. The CDR3 contains 15 residues. Trimming left V 5 bases short and J 2 bases short, with 15 bases between. CDR3 sequence (DNA): TGTGCCAGCAGTATCTCCCCGGACAAAAACTATGGCTACACCTTC. This gives the protein CASSISPDKNYGYTF.

CDR3 residues: CASSKPGGEYIQYF. The CDR3 DNA sequence: TGTGCCAGCAGCAAACCAGGGGGCGAGTACATTCAGTACTTC. V and J are TRBV21-1 and TRBJ2-4; the D call in the table, TRBD1, was not verified against the DNA. TRBV21-1 is termed a pseudogene. The length of the CDR3 is 14 residues.

The rearrangement uses TRBV5-1 and TRBJ2-5; TRBD2 matches at 11 bases. The germline V gene has CDR1 SGHRS and CDR2 YFSETQ. V gave up 0 bases and J gave up 2 bases; unmatched junction bases: 6. The CDR3 length is 17 residues. CDR3 bases: TGCGCCAGCAGCTTGGCCGGGACTAGCGGCCCACAAGAGACCCAGTACTTC. Its translation is CASSLAGTSGPQETQYF.

The chain has TRBV30 and TRBJ2-4; the match to TRBD1 covers 12 bases. The V and J ends lost 1 base and 9 bases, in that order; junction bases with no gene match: 7. Germline CDR1 and CDR2: GTSNPN and SVGIG (reference sequence). CDR3 size: 15 residues. As DNA, the CDR3 is TGTGCCTGGAGTGAATGGGACAGGGGGCCAGGCATTCAGTACTTC. Protein: CAWSEWDRGPGIQYF.

The chain couples TRBV7-9 to TRBJ2-5, with D perhaps TRBD1 or TRBD2 (5 bases each). Germline lookup yields CDR1 SEHNR and CDR2 FQNEAQ (reference sequence). The CDR3 has 14 residues. Trimming removed 5 bases at V and 5 bases at J, with 15 bases between. The chain's CDR3 is CASSRGDVRETQYF. The DNA of the CDR3 is TGTGCCAGCAGCCGAGGGGACGTCCGGGAGACCCAGTACTTC.